The entry that follows covers one T cell receptor beta chain sequence. This clonotype has at least ten counts. Its antigen is unknown. No much larger clonotype is one base removed from it; base qualities were not supplied. The record originates from a study of T cells in Graves' hyperthyroidism and ophthalmopathy (dated by TCRdb to the late 2010s). Broadly, across the study: Peripheral blood was collected at initial diagnosis, before any treatment. After blood sampling, hyperthyroidism patients were treated with methimazole at a starting dose of 30 mg daily, and ophthalmopathy patients were treated with high-dose intravenous methylprednisolone. The study also compared thyroid tissue and blood T-cell repertoires from a handful of Graves' hyperthyroidism patients. A discovery cohort of around 98 patients, approximately 45 with Graves' ophthalmopathy and 55 to 60 with stable Graves' hyperthyroidism, was used to find distinguishing TCR V-J signatures. TCR Vbeta CDR3 sequencing of 135 peripheral blood samples (fewer than 45 ophthalmopathy, about 74 hyperthyroidism and some 17 progressor patients) is reported in the paper. Whether ophthalmopathy could be predicted prospectively was tested in an independent validation cohort made up of 18 hyperthyroidism patients plus 17 patients who later progressed to ophthalmopathy. For training and testing, the 80 to 100 patients in the discovery cohort were randomly divided in a 7:3 ratio.

General findings and caveats noted by the study authors: In validation, progression to ophthalmopathy was predicted by the model with 65% to 71% sensitivity and 72.22% specificity, a median of approximately 6.5 months before onset. Most expanded thyroid clonotypes (frequency above 0.001) were also detected in blood, suggesting blood repertoires may reflect thyroid immune responses. In cross-validation, a model built on a 13 V-J signature told ophthalmopathy apart from stable hyperthyroidism with about 90% sensitivity and approximately 81% specificity, and in testing the same model reached 80%/75%. No statistical method was used to set the sample size in advance, and investigators knew the group allocation.

TCR beta CDR3 regions were amplified from RNA transcripts. For the first round of RT-PCR on the TCR CDR3, the HTBI primer set was used together with the Qiagen OneStep RT-PCR kit. The libraries were constructed in a second round of multiplex PCR and then size-selected and purified. Libraries were sequenced paired-end with 100 bp reads on an Illumina HiSeq2000. Concerning the study's data processing: SOAPnuke was used to process the raw data, throwing out any read that contained adapters or uncalled bases, had a mean Phred below 15, or lacked an exact constant-primer or identifier match. COPE v1.2.5 was used to merge the high-quality paired reads, and each unique nucleotide sequence was defined as a clonotype. MiTCR v1.1 was used to align clonotypes to the IMGT TRBV, TRBD and TRBJ reference segments. Analysis was restricted to V-J combinations with a frequency above 0.0001, which covered about 99% of repertoires. The TCS score was defined as the ratio of F50 (clonal expansion) to E x V (chaos), calculated using BLOSUM62-based TCRdist between CDR3 peptides within each V-J. Welch's t-statistics and random forest reduced around 550 V-J features to 10 to 15, which were used in a naive Bayes classifier (R e1071). TCRdb reran the public reads through fastp at Q25 and MiXCR, keeping productive beta chains. Each CDR3 protein gets just one entry, which takes the most common genes and DNA from the rows behind it. The V and J calls were not made by the authors but by TCRdb's processing. This sample gives about 400,000 distinct CDR3 sequences in total; 15% to 18% of them show up just once. The ten largest account for around 7.7% of the sample.

A patient counted as having stable Graves' hyperthyroidism if no progression to ophthalmopathy occurred over 18 months of follow-up. Hyperthyroidism patients were newly diagnosed, had a disease duration of under 2 months, and were aged 18 to 65 years. Exclusion was applied to patients with uncontrolled infections, other autoimmune diseases, pregnancy or lactation. Diagnoses were based on clinical symptoms, serum thyroxine and TRAb, thyroid ultrasound and orbital computed tomography. Ficoll-Paque density gradient centrifugation was used to isolate PBMCs from around 10 ml of fresh peripheral blood. Total RNA was extracted using Trizol reagent, and RNA quality was assessed on an Agilent 2100 Bioanalyzer. The specimen was blood. This TCR was recovered from a woman aged 18-35 years with Graves' hyperthyroidism.

The DNA sequence follows: TGTGCTAGTGGTTTGGTACGTCAGACAGAGATCAATCAGCCCCAGCATTTT. Translated, it gives CASGLVRQTEINQPQHF. Recombination connected TRBV12-5 to TRBJ1-5; the D gene is perhaps TRBD1, from 5 matching bases. The junction carries 15 bases between V and J, which are trimmed by 0 bases and 3 bases respectively. There are 17 amino acids in the CDR3, from cysteine to phenylalanine inclusive. This entry keeps only the CDR3 DNA: 51 bases, framed from base 1. The germline V gene supplies CDR1 LGHNT and CDR2 FRNRAP.